This T cell receptor beta chain stems from a study of blood T cell repertoires in COVID-19. Looking at the study overall: Some COVID-19 samples were acute and others convalescent; all came from the United States, Italy and Spain.

The CDR3 sequence is 13 residues long. The junction had 7 bases not matched to a gene; V was cut back by 7 bases and J by 5 bases. The germline CDR1 and CDR2 sequences are LNHDA and SQIVND (reference sequence). Measured with immunoSEQ multiplex PCR; TCRdb has only the in-frame clones, and not every one. Among over 600,000 clones listed, just under 90% were seen once. This rearrangement joins TRBV19 to TRBJ1-1; 7 bases align to TRBD1. The origin of this receptor is a woman younger than 35 with acute or convalescent COVID-19. What was sequenced was peripheral blood. CDR3 nucleotide sequence: TGTGCCAGTAAGTTCAGGGGGGAGACTGAAGCTTTCTTT. It yields the protein CASKFRGETEAFF.